Sequencing of this T cell receptor (beta chain) was carried out in a study of T cells after yellow fever vaccination. Making TCR cDNA involved 5'RACE template switching, which added UMIs and a universal primer site. Using its own MiXCR run on the 5' RACE reads, TCRdb lists one record per CDR3 protein. Of about 260,000 distinct CDR3 sequences detected, approximately 12% appear once; the ten largest clones hold 0.5% to 0.6%. The CDR3 has 18 residues. V shed 5 bases and J shed 0 bases, with 20 bases lying between them. Germline-derived CDR1 and CDR2 are SGHAT and FQDESV (reference sequence). Study-wide results and limits: Reappearance after the booster was seen for most primary-vaccination clones, at 95% to 97% CD4 and 75% to 90% CD8. Across the CD4 and CD8 compartments, a small share of clonotypes was present in both. FACS-sorted repertoires might harbor abundant contaminating clonotypes from the bulk population.

The sample holds a few counts of this clonotype. The antigen remains undetermined. The clonotype was recovered from a man between 25 and 39 years old who received the YFV17D yellow fever vaccine. This specimen was CD4+ T cells sorted from PBMCs, taken 45 days after the yellow fever booster vaccination. The chain couples TRBV11-1 to TRBJ2-1; the D gene is possibly TRBD2 (6 bases). The CDR3 DNA sequence: TGTGCCAGCAGCCCGATTGGCAGGGCGGGATTCTCCTACAATGAGCAGTTCTTC. This gives the protein CASSPIGRAGFSYNEQFF. Based on the CDR3 plus reference TRBV11-1 and TRBJ2-1, the full variable domain is EAEVAQSPRYKITEKSQAVAFWCDPISGHATLYWYRQILGQGPELLVQFQDESVVDDSQLPKDRFSAERLKGVDSTLKIQPAELGDSAMYLCASSPIGRAGFSYNEQFFGPGTRLTVL.